This T cell receptor beta chain was sequenced in a study of cytomegalovirus exposure and HLA in healthy donors. Concerning this clone itself: Antigen specificity is unknown.

Whole-study results and caveats: The likely origin of a cluster of highly shared sequence variants was a sequencing artifact. Clonal expansion, a later analysis showed, was greater in HLA-associated TCR beta chains than in equally common others. An ancestry cluster, one associated with Asian ancestry, reportedly showed fewer N-insertions than the roughly 610-donor mean in a later analysis. There were some V segments, including TRBV6-2 and TRBV6-3, excluded as indistinguishable.

The PCR contained 60 Vbeta and 13 Jbeta primers. Only in-frame clones appear in the TCRdb table, and some are missing; sequencing was by immunoSEQ multiplex PCR. The sample has 180,000 or so clones, under 85% seen once. Deletions cut 8 bases from V and 4 bases from J, with 17 bases between. CDR3 size: 14 residues. Per the germline V gene, CDR1 is SGDLS and CDR2 is YYNGEE. The sample was PBMCs. The chain joins TRBV9 to TRBJ2-3; D is perhaps TRBD2 (7 bases). The clonotype originates from a human donor in good health. In nucleotides, the CDR3 is TGTGCCAGTAAACAGGGCGCGGGGGCAGATACGCAGTATTTT. Protein: CASKQGAGADTQYF.